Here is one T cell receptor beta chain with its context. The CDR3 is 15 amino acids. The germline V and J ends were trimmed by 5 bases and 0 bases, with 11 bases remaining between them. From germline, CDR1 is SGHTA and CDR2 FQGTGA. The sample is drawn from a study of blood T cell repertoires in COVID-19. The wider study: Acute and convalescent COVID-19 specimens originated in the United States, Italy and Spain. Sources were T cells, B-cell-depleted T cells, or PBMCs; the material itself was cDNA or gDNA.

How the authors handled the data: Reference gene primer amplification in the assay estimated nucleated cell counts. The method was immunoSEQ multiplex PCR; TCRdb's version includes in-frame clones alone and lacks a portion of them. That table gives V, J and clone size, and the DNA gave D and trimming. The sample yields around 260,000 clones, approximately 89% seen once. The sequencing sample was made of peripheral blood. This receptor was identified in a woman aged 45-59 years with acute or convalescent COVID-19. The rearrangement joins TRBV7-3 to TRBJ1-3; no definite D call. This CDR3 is CASSLDGLSGNTIYF. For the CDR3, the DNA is TGTGCCAGCAGCCTAGACGGACTCTCTGGAAACACCATATATTTT. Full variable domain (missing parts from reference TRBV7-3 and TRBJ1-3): GAGVSQTPSNKVTEKGKYVELRCDPISGHTALYWYRQSLGQGPEFLIYFQGTGAADDSGLPNDRFFAVRPEGSVSTLKIQRTERGDSAVYLCASSLDGLSGNTIYFGEGSWLTVV.